Listed below are T cell receptor beta chains from one sample, sequenced in a study of blood T cell repertoires in COVID-19. TCRdb's copy holds only in-frame clones and misses some; the assay was immunoSEQ multiplex PCR. The sample shows some 150,000 clones, more than 65% of them seen only once. Source material: peripheral blood. Every receptor here comes from a human donor with acute or convalescent COVID-19. The donor label of this sample is uncertain. Both conserved end residues are part of each CDR3. A D gene is named only where the DNA matches it firmly. For some rows the clone size is stated as once, few or many, or as a class when expanded; others skip it.

clone size: NA; D gene: NA; J gene: TRBJ2-7; CDR3 length: 12; V gene: TRBV3-1/TRBV3-2; CDR3 DNA: TGTGCCAGCAGCCAAGCCAACTACGAGCAGTACTTC; CDR3 protein: CASSQANYEQYF
clone size: NA; D gene: NA; J gene: TRBJ2-1; CDR3 length: 13; V gene: TRBV6-5; CDR3 DNA: TGTGCCAGCTCCCCTATAATCTACAATGAGCAGTTCTTC; CDR3 protein: CASSPIIYNEQFF
clone size: NA; D gene: TRBD2; J gene: TRBJ2-3; CDR3 length: 12; V gene: TRBV2; CDR3 DNA: TGTGCCAGCAGTCAACTAGCGGGGCCGAAGTATTTT; CDR3 protein: CASSQLAGPKYF
clone size: NA; D gene: NA; J gene: TRBJ2-7; CDR3 length: 17; V gene: TRBV11-3; CDR3 DNA: TGTGCCAGCAGCTTAGAAACGTGGCAGGGTGTTTTCTACGAGCAGTACTTC; CDR3 protein: CASSLETWQGVFYEQYF
clone size: NA; D gene: TRBD1; J gene: TRBJ1-2; CDR3 length: 14; V gene: TRBV7-9; CDR3 DNA: TGTGCCAGCACCGGGACAGGCTCGGGATATGGCTACACCTTC; CDR3 protein: CASTGTGSGYGYTF
clone size: NA; D gene: NA; J gene: TRBJ2-7; CDR3 length: 15; V gene: TRBV5-1; CDR3 DNA: TGCGCCAGCAGCTTTAACCGGCTAGGAGCTTACGAGCAGTACTTC; CDR3 protein: CASSFNRLGAYEQYF
clone size: NA; D gene: TRBD2; J gene: TRBJ2-5; CDR3 length: 16; V gene: TRBV6-1; CDR3 DNA: TGTGCCAGCAGTGAAGGTGCGGCGGGGCGGGGGGCGGCCCAGTACTTC; CDR3 protein: CASSEGAAGRGAAQYF
clone size: NA; D gene: NA; J gene: TRBJ1-2; CDR3 length: 14; V gene: TRBV18; CDR3 DNA: TGTGCCAGCTCACCACCCTCCCCTAACTATGGCTACACCTTC; CDR3 protein: CASSPPSPNYGYTF
clone size: NA; D gene: NA; J gene: TRBJ1-1; CDR3 length: 13; V gene: TRBV19; CDR3 DNA: TGTGCCAGTATGTCATCAAAGAACACTGAAGCTTTCTTT; CDR3 protein: CASMSSKNTEAFF
clone size: NA; D gene: NA; J gene: TRBJ1-4; CDR3 length: 11; V gene: TRBV30; CDR3 DNA: TGTGCCTGGTCGCGGGGCGAAAAACTGTTTTTT; CDR3 protein: CAWSRGEKLFF
clone size: NA; D gene: TRBD1; J gene: TRBJ1-5; CDR3 length: 14; V gene: TRBV30; CDR3 DNA: TGTGCCTGGGGACAGGCAAACGGCAATCAGCCCCAGCATTTT; CDR3 protein: CAWGQANGNQPQHF
clone size: NA; D gene: NA; J gene: TRBJ2-3; CDR3 length: 14; V gene: TRBV2; CDR3 DNA: TGTGCCAGCAGATCTTATACTAGCACAGATACGCAGTATTTT; CDR3 protein: CASRSYTSTDTQYF
clone size: NA; D gene: NA; J gene: TRBJ2-3; CDR3 length: 13; V gene: TRBV10-3; CDR3 DNA: TGTGCCATCAGTGGGAGGGACCAAGATACGCAGTATTTT; CDR3 protein: CAISGRDQDTQYF
clone size: NA; D gene: NA; J gene: TRBJ1-2; CDR3 length: 15; V gene: TRBV14; CDR3 DNA: TGTGCCAGCAGCCAAGAAGGACATGCCTCCTATGGCTACACCTTC; CDR3 protein: CASSQEGHASYGYTF
clone size: once; D gene: NA; J gene: TRBJ2-3; CDR3 length: 16; V gene: TRBV23-1; CDR3 DNA: TGCGCCAGCCCCCCGAACCGGGGGGCTAGCACAGATACGCAGTATTTT; CDR3 protein: CASPPNRGASTDTQYF
clone size: NA; D gene: NA; J gene: TRBJ1-6; CDR3 length: 15; V gene: TRBV7-2; CDR3 DNA: TGTGCCAGCAGCCCCGACTGGAGGGCCGATTCACCCCTCCACTTT; CDR3 protein: CASSPDWRADSPLHF
clone size: NA; D gene: NA; J gene: TRBJ2-3; CDR3 length: 16; V gene: TRBV27; CDR3 DNA: TGTGCCAGCAGTTTCGGGAGCTCGGCTAGCACAGATACGCAGTATTTT; CDR3 protein: CASSFGSSASTDTQYF
clone size: NA; D gene: NA; J gene: TRBJ1-1; CDR3 length: 12; V gene: TRBV2; CDR3 DNA: TGTGCCAGCATTGAGTATAACACTGAAGCTTTCTTT; CDR3 protein: CASIEYNTEAFF
clone size: NA; D gene: NA; J gene: TRBJ2-4; CDR3 length: 13; V gene: TRBV7-8; CDR3 DNA: TGTGCCAGCAGCACCCGGACAGAAAACATTCAGTACTTC; CDR3 protein: CASSTRTENIQYF
clone size: NA; D gene: NA; J gene: TRBJ1-6; CDR3 length: 17; V gene: TRBV6-4; CDR3 DNA: TGTGCCAGCAGTGACGGGGGCTGGATTGCCTATAATTCACCCCTCCACTTT; CDR3 protein: CASSDGGWIAYNSPLHF
clone size: NA; D gene: NA; J gene: TRBJ2-7; CDR3 length: 13; V gene: TRBV7-9; CDR3 DNA: TGTGCCAGCAGCTTACAATCAGCCTACGAGCAGTACTTC; CDR3 protein: CASSLQSAYEQYF
clone size: NA; D gene: TRBD2; J gene: TRBJ2-1; CDR3 length: 15; V gene: TRBV7-9; CDR3 DNA: TGTGCCAGCAGCTCCGGACTAGTTCCCTACAATGAGCAGTTCTTC; CDR3 protein: CASSSGLVPYNEQFF
clone size: NA; D gene: TRBD2; J gene: TRBJ2-1; CDR3 length: 16; V gene: TRBV5-1; CDR3 DNA: TGCGCCAGCAGCTTGGTAGGTGCGGGAGGGCCCAGTGAGCAGTTCTTC; CDR3 protein: CASSLVGAGGPSEQFF
clone size: NA; D gene: TRBD2; J gene: TRBJ2-2; CDR3 length: 17; V gene: TRBV5-6; CDR3 DNA: TGTGCCAGCAGCCGCCGGACTAGCGGAACGAACACCGGGGAGCTGTTTTTT; CDR3 protein: CASSRRTSGTNTGELFF
clone size: few; D gene: NA; J gene: TRBJ2-3; CDR3 length: 14; V gene: TRBV5-1; CDR3 DNA: TGCGCCAGCAGCTTGAAAGGGGGCACAGATACGCAGTATTTT; CDR3 protein: CASSLKGGTDTQYF
clone size: NA; D gene: NA; J gene: TRBJ1-2; CDR3 length: 15; V gene: TRBV4-1; CDR3 DNA: TGCGCCAGCAGCCCCAGGGAAGGGACTAACTATGGCTACACCTTC; CDR3 protein: CASSPREGTNYGYTF
clone size: NA; D gene: NA; J gene: TRBJ2-7; CDR3 length: 14; V gene: TRBV7-3; CDR3 DNA: TGTGCCAGCAGCTTTCCCAGGGCCACCTACGAGCAGTACTTC; CDR3 protein: CASSFPRATYEQYF
clone size: NA; D gene: TRBD1; J gene: TRBJ1-1; CDR3 length: 15; V gene: TRBV11-3; CDR3 DNA: TGTGCCAGCAGCCCTACAGGGGTAGTCGGCACTGAAGCTTTCTTT; CDR3 protein: CASSPTGVVGTEAFF
clone size: NA; D gene: NA; J gene: TRBJ1-2; CDR3 length: 12; V gene: TRBV12-3/TRBV12-4; CDR3 DNA: TGTGCCAGCACCCCCTGGGGGGATGGCTACACCTTC; CDR3 protein: CASTPWGDGYTF
clone size: NA; D gene: NA; J gene: TRBJ1-2; CDR3 length: 13; V gene: TRBV7-9; CDR3 DNA: TGTGCCAGCAGTCCCAGGGGATTATATGGCTACACCTTC; CDR3 protein: CASSPRGLYGYTF
clone size: NA; D gene: TRBD1; J gene: TRBJ1-2; CDR3 length: 15; V gene: TRBV2; CDR3 DNA: TGTGCCAGCAAGACCGCCGGGACAGGCAACTTTGGCTACACCTTC; CDR3 protein: CASKTAGTGNFGYTF
clone size: NA; D gene: TRBD1; J gene: TRBJ1-1; CDR3 length: 13; V gene: TRBV2; CDR3 DNA: TGTGCCAACCGACAGGGGCTCGGAACTGAAGCTTTCTTT; CDR3 protein: CANRQGLGTEAFF
clone size: NA; D gene: NA; J gene: TRBJ2-7; CDR3 length: 16; V gene: TRBV11-2; CDR3 DNA: TGTGCCAGCAGCTCCCAAGAGGCGTTCTCCCACTACGAGCAGTACTTC; CDR3 protein: CASSSQEAFSHYEQYF
clone size: NA; D gene: NA; J gene: TRBJ2-2; CDR3 length: 16; V gene: TRBV6-1; CDR3 DNA: TGTGCCAGCAGTGAAGGGGCTACTAGTAGGGCCGGGGAGCTGTTTTTT; CDR3 protein: CASSEGATSRAGELFF
clone size: NA; D gene: NA; J gene: TRBJ2-5; CDR3 length: 14; V gene: TRBV7-2; CDR3 DNA: TGTGCCAGCAGCTTAAGCAGACCCGAGGGGACCCAGTACTTC; CDR3 protein: CASSLSRPEGTQYF
clone size: NA; D gene: TRBD2; J gene: TRBJ2-5; CDR3 length: 18; V gene: TRBV5-5; CDR3 DNA: TGTGCCAGCAGCCCACCGGGACTAGCGGGGGGTAACCAAGAGACCCAGTACTTC; CDR3 protein: CASSPPGLAGGNQETQYF
clone size: NA; D gene: TRBD1; J gene: TRBJ2-1; CDR3 length: 14; V gene: TRBV12-5; CDR3 DNA: TGTGCTAGTGGTTTGGGGACAGGGGACGTTGAGCAGTTCTTC; CDR3 protein: CASGLGTGDVEQFF
clone size: NA; D gene: TRBD1; J gene: TRBJ2-3; CDR3 length: 16; V gene: TRBV7-6; CDR3 DNA: TGTGCCAGCAGCTTAGCCGGGGACAGGGTAACAGATACGCAGTATTTT; CDR3 protein: CASSLAGDRVTDTQYF
clone size: NA; D gene: TRBD1; J gene: TRBJ2-6; CDR3 length: 17; V gene: TRBV9; CDR3 DNA: TGTGCCAGCAGCGCGGGACAGCGAGGCTCTGGGGCCAACGTCCTGACTTTC; CDR3 protein: CASSAGQRGSGANVLTF
clone size: NA; D gene: TRBD2; J gene: TRBJ2-3; CDR3 length: 19; V gene: TRBV7-2; CDR3 DNA: TGTGCCAGCAGCTTAGCTTTACTAGCGGGAGGGAGCGGCACAGATACGCAGTATTTT; CDR3 protein: CASSLALLAGGSGTDTQYF
clone size: NA; D gene: NA; J gene: TRBJ2-5; CDR3 length: 14; V gene: TRBV5-1; CDR3 DNA: TGCGCCAGCAGCCAGGGCGGGGCGCATGAGACCCAGTACTTC; CDR3 protein: CASSQGGAHETQYF
clone size: NA; D gene: TRBD2; J gene: TRBJ2-3; CDR3 length: 15; V gene: TRBV30; CDR3 DNA: TGTGCCTGGAGACGGCTAGCGGGGGCCACAGATACGCAGTATTTT; CDR3 protein: CAWRRLAGATDTQYF
clone size: few; D gene: TRBD1; J gene: TRBJ1-2; CDR3 length: 14; V gene: TRBV11-1; CDR3 DNA: TGTGCCAGCAGCTTAAGAGGGGGCGGCTATGGCTACACCTTC; CDR3 protein: CASSLRGGGYGYTF
clone size: few; D gene: TRBD1; J gene: TRBJ1-1; CDR3 length: 15; V gene: TRBV7-6; CDR3 DNA: TGTGCCAGCAGCAGAGGGGGGACAGGGGACACTGAAGCTTTCTTT; CDR3 protein: CASSRGGTGDTEAFF
clone size: NA; D gene: TRBD2; J gene: TRBJ2-3; CDR3 length: 17; V gene: TRBV7-3; CDR3 DNA: TGTGCCAGCAGCACCCGCCTAGCGGGAGGGCCGGGAGATACGCAGTATTTT; CDR3 protein: CASSTRLAGGPGDTQYF
clone size: NA; D gene: NA; J gene: TRBJ2-2; CDR3 length: 15; V gene: TRBV19; CDR3 DNA: TGTGCCAGTAACACTCCGGGACTCCTCGCCGGGGAGCTGTTTTTT; CDR3 protein: CASNTPGLLAGELFF
clone size: NA; D gene: NA; J gene: TRBJ1-2; CDR3 length: 12; V gene: TRBV19; CDR3 DNA: TGTGCCAGTAGCGTTGGGACTCATGGCTACACCTTC; CDR3 protein: CASSVGTHGYTF